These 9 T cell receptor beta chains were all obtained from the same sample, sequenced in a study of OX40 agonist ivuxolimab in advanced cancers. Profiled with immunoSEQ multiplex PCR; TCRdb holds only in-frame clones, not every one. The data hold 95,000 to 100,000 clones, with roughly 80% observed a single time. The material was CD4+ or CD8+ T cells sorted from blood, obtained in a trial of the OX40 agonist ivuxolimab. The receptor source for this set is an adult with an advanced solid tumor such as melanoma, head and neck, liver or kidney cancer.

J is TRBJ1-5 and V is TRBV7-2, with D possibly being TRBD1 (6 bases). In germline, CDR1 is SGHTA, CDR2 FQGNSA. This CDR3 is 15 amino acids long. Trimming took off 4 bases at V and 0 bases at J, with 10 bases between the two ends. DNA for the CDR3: TGTGCCAGCAGCTACAGGGTAAATAGCAATCAGCCCCAGCATTTT. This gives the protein CASSYRVNSNQPQHF.

CDR3 DNA: TGTGCCAGCAGCCAAACCGGGAGCTACAATGAGCAGTTCTTC. Translating it yields CASSQTGSYNEQFF. The chain couples TRBV7-3 to TRBJ2-1; a weak D match, TRBD2 (6 bases). V gave up 5 bases and J gave up 3 bases, with 11 bases separating them. This CDR3 region has 14 residues. The germline V gene encodes CDR1 SGHTA and CDR2 FQGTGA.

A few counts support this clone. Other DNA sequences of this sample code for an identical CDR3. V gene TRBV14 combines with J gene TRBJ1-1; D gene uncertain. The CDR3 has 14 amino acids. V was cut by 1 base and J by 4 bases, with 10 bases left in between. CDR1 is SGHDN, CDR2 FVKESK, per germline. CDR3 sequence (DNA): TGTGCCAGCAGCCAAGTCCCGGGGAGCACTGAAGCTTTCTTT. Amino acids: CASSQVPGSTEAFF.

The chain's CDR3 is CASSVATGVNYGYTF. In DNA form, the CDR3 reads TGTGCCAGCAGCGTAGCTACAGGGGTTAACTATGGCTACACCTTC. The V call is TRBV9, the J call TRBJ1-2; 7 bases agree with TRBD1. Trimming took 0 bases from V and 1 from J; bases not matched to a gene: 3. The CDR3 is made up of 15 amino acids. Looked up from germline, CDR1 is SGDLS and CDR2 is YYNGEE.

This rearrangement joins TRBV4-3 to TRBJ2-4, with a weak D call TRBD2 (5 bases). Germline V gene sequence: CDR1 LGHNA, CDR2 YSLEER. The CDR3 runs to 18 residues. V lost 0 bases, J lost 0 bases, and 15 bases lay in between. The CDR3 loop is CASSQENPSGLAKNIQYF. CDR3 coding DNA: TGCGCCAGCAGCCAAGAAAACCCCAGCGGCCTAGCCAAAAACATTCAGTACTTC.

The CDR3 region has the DNA TGTGCCAGCAGTTCAGCAGGAGGGGGATCCTACGAGCAGTACTTC. Translation: CASSSAGGGSYEQYF. The chain couples TRBV6-1 to TRBJ2-7; D is tentatively TRBD1 or TRBD2 (6 bases each). V was clipped by 5 bases and J by 1 base, with 15 bases between them. The CDR3 totals 15 residues. Germline V gene data show CDR1 as MNHNS and CDR2 as SASEGT.

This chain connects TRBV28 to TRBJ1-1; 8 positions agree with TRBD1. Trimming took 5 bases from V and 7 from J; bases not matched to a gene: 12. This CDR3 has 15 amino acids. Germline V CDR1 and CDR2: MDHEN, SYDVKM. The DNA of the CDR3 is TGTGCCAGCAGTCTCATACCAGGACAGGGCGGTGAAGCTTTCTTT. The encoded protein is CASSLIPGQGGEAFF.

The chain's CDR3 is CASSSSRTGNEQFF. CDR3 nucleotides: TGTGCCAGCAGCTCCTCGCGGACAGGGAATGAGCAGTTCTTC. The gene calls are TRBV2 and TRBJ2-1; 8 nucleotides match TRBD1. The CDR3 covers 14 residues. CDR1 is SNHLY, CDR2 FYNNEI, per germline. With V trimmed by 6 bases and J by 7 bases, 8 bases remained unmatched.

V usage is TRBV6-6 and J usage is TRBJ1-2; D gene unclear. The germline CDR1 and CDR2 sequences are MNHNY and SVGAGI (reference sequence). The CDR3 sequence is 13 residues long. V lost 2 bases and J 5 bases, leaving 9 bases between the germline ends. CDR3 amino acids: CASSYRVDYGYTF. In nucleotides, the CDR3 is TGTGCCAGCAGTTACCGGGTGGATTATGGCTACACCTTC.